This TCR beta chain stems from a study of T cell responses to AZD1222 COVID-19 vaccine (dated by TCRdb to the early 2020s). About the investigation overall: AZD1222 recipients with second doses at about 4 weeks or about 12 weeks were pooled, because spike-specific TCR depth and breadth did not differ between schedules. A total of under 250 trial participants underwent TCR sequencing, of whom nearly 210 had received two doses of AZD1222 and roughly 26 had received two doses of the MenACWY control vaccine. Enrollment into the trials was organized by age into subgroups of 18-55, 56-69 and 70-plus years, and those subgroups contained about 160, 30 and 59 TCR-sequenced participants, respectively.

Results and caveats for the whole study, not just this receptor: A significant rise in spike-specific TCR breadth and depth was observed after two AZD1222 doses relative to day 0 and relative to MenACWY recipients. Only 5 to 7 AZD1222 recipients were SARS-CoV-2 seropositive at baseline, limiting conclusions about previously exposed vaccinees. Because no day 14 peak-response samples were available, the repertoires could be characterized only after the peak T cell response. Participants were mostly white British, with more females than males. The authors suggested clonal diversity may have been underestimated. Vaccine-associated CD4 TCRs spanned the whole spike protein, with dominant responses in regions 160-218 and 743-854. Reportedly, close to half of the unique spike-specific TCRs recognized epitopes lying outside the regions that are mutated in the B.1.351 and B.1.1.7 variants. In the small 56-69-year group, the increase in depth fell short of significance, most likely because of low power.

The CDR3 regions of human TCRbeta chains were analyzed by immunosequencing. In the authors' own workflow: TCRs in the repertoires were compared against a reference library of SARS-CoV-2-specific TCRs that had been generated with the MIRA antigen-specificity platform. Breadth was defined as the fraction of unique TCRs that were SARS-CoV-2-associated, and depth was defined as the fraction of total T cells that were SARS-CoV-2-associated. Using the MIRA data, each spike-specific TCR was assigned both to the spike region to which the TCR was reactive and to a CD4 or CD8 class. Log10-transformed breadth and depth values were compared by one-way ANOVA with Sidak's multiple comparisons tests. TCRdb provides this immuneACCESS table in a form limited to in-frame rearrangements. Some clones are lacking; in checked studies, under half of them reflect an unresolved V gene, and why the rest are absent is not known. The DNA was the basis for D and trimming; V, J and clone size are from that table. This sample gives tens of thousands of clones in total; roughly 87% of them show up just once. Together, the top ten hold 17% of the sample.

From the germline V gene, CDR1 is KGHDR and CDR2 is SFDVKD. Counted from cysteine to phenylalanine, this CDR3 has 15 amino acids. Only the CDR3 DNA stays, 45 bases, in frame from base 1. Points on this clone: This receptor's antigen is unknown. The sample holds no much larger clone one base away, and base qualities are not on file.

In light of the paper, this sample's time point label describes: baseline before first vaccination. Samples from vaccinated people were obtained from the UK trials COV001 and COV002, which included a single-blind randomized controlled phase 2/3 trial of AZD1222 (ChAdOx1 nCoV-19) in healthy adults. For TCRbeta chain sequencing, PBMC samples were collected from trial participants at day 0 and at day 28 after the second dose. Specimen: peripheral blood, collected on day 0 of AZD1222 vaccination. The chain was built from TRBV24-1 and TRBJ1-6; the D region possibly corresponds to TRBD1 (6 bases align). The clonotype comes from an adult in good health. The CDR3 protein: CAMAERGLLCSPLHF. DNA sequence: TGTGCTATGGCTGAACGGGGGCTATTATGTTCACCCCTCCACTTT.